These 16 T cell receptor beta chains came from one sample sequenced in a study of shared clonotypes between healthy human individuals. Produced via immunoSEQ multiplex PCR; TCRdb's table is partial and in-frame only. The table lists some 2.1 million clones, 93% of them singletons. Naive CD8 cells comprised CD45RO-negative, CCR7-positively selected cells, excluding terminally differentiated effector memory CD45RA+ cells. Sequencing used naive CD8+ T cells from PBMCs. These receptors all come from a young man in good health. Some clones in this sample may be carry-over from other donors' samples.

This chain uses TRBV28 with TRBJ1-2; the D gene is possibly TRBD1 (5 bases). CDR3 length: 13 residues. Trimming took off 6 bases at V and 5 bases at J, with 13 bases between the two ends. Germline assignment: CDR1 MDHEN and CDR2 SYDVKM. CDR3 in amino acids: CASRWGPSYGYTF. CDR3 DNA: TGTGCCAGCAGGTGGGGCCCCAGTTATGGCTACACCTTC.

V gene TRBV28 combines with J gene TRBJ1-5; unclear D gene. V was pared by 10 bases and J by 2 bases, with 18 bases between. This CDR3 region has 15 residues. From germline, CDR1 is MDHEN and CDR2 SYDVKM. The CDR3: CATRRAVSGNQPQHF. The CDR3 region has the DNA TGTGCCACCAGGCGGGCAGTAAGTGGCAATCAGCCCCAGCATTTT.

This chain joins TRBV7-9 and TRBJ1-1; D is perhaps TRBD1 (5 bases). Deletions cut 6 bases from V and 4 bases from J, with 12 bases between. The CDR3 runs to 13 residues. Germline lookup yields CDR1 SEHNR and CDR2 FQNEAQ (reference sequence). This CDR3 reads CASRTPGSTEAFF. The CDR3 DNA is TGTGCCAGCAGGACCCCAGGGTCCACTGAAGCTTTCTTT.

The chain has TRBV9 and TRBJ1-1; no clear D gene. Germline V gene sequence: CDR1 SGDLS, CDR2 YYNGEE. Trimming pared 2 bases from V and 6 bases from J, leaving 14 bases between. This CDR3 has 14 amino acids. CDR3 bases: TGTGCCAGCAGCGTTTGGCAGGTCGGTTCTGAAGCTTTCTTT. It translates to CASSVWQVGSEAFF.

In its sample, this clone was seen once. The CDR3 DNA is TGCAGCGTTGGCGACAGGGTGGATTATGGTCCTGAAGCTTTCTTT. It is translated as CSVGDRVDYGPEAFF. The chain has TRBV29-1 and TRBJ1-1; 7 bases are shared with TRBD1. V dropped 4 bases and J dropped 6; count of bases not matched to a gene: 14. This CDR3 comprises 15 residues. From germline, CDR1 is SQVTM and CDR2 ANQGSEA.

This chain connects TRBV6-1 to TRBJ2-7; TRBD1 matches at 9 bases. CDR3 size: 13 residues. The germline gives CDR1 MNHNS, CDR2 SASEGT. V lost 5 bases to trimming and J lost 7 bases; unmatched junction nucleotides: 6. The CDR3 coding sequence is TGTGCCAGCAGTAACAGGGGGCTGGGTGAGCAGTACTTC. It yields the protein CASSNRGLGEQYF.

The rearrangement links TRBV5-1 to TRBJ2-5; D possibly corresponds to TRBD1 (5 bases). V was clipped by 5 bases and J by 5 bases, with 22 bases between them. CDR3 length equals 16 residues. The germline V gene has CDR1 SGHRS and CDR2 YFSETQ. The CDR3 bases are TGCGCCAGCAGTATTGTTTTGACGGTTTCAGGGGAGACCCAGTACTTC. Residues: CASSIVLTVSGETQYF.

This clone was seen just once. The chain uses TRBV4-2 and TRBJ1-3; perhaps TRBD1 as D (5 bases). V was shortened by 0 bases and J by 8 bases, with 20 bases between the two germline ends. Germline V gene sequence: CDR1 LGHNA, CDR2 YNFKEQ. The CDR3 consists of 17 residues. CDR3 sequence: CASSQEWGTLWRDTIYF. Here the CDR3 DNA reads TGTGCCAGCAGCCAAGAGTGGGGGACTCTCTGGCGGGACACCATATATTTT.

The chain has TRBV27 and TRBJ2-5; no clear D. Germline lookup yields CDR1 MNHEY and CDR2 SMNVEV (reference sequence). V lost 5 bases to trimming and J lost 2 bases, with 15 bases between them. This CDR3 comprises 15 residues. CDR3 nucleotides: TGTGCCAGCAGTCCACTGAAGGAAACTCAAGAGACCCAGTACTTC. This encodes CASSPLKETQETQYF.

For the CDR3, the DNA is TGTGCCAGTAGTATCGATAGACTTGGCAATCAGCCCCAGCATTTT. Protein: CASSIDRLGNQPQHF. This sequence joins TRBV19 and TRBJ1-5; D remains ambiguous. CDR1 LNHDA and CDR2 SQIVND come from the germline V gene (reference sequence). With 3 bases removed from V and 2 bases from J, the gap between germline ends came to 11 bases. This CDR3 contains 15 residues.

CDR3 protein: CASSLNGGTEAFF. The CDR3 coding sequence is TGCGCCAGCAGCCTAAACGGAGGCACTGAAGCTTTCTTT. The chain links TRBV4-1 to TRBJ1-1; D gene uncertain. The V gene lost 4 bases and the J gene lost 4 bases, with 10 bases spanning the gap. CDR1 and CDR2 from the germline V gene are MGHRA and YSYEKL. The CDR3 spans 13 residues.

The CDR3 region is CASSLRGTGTEAFF. The DNA for the CDR3 is TGTGCCAGCAGTTTAAGAGGGACAGGAACTGAAGCTTTCTTT. The gene calls are TRBV27 and TRBJ1-1, with 8 bases that match TRBD1. Germline V gives CDR1 MNHEY, CDR2 SMNVEV (reference sequence). There are 14 residues in the CDR3. V lost 2 bases to trimming and J lost 5 bases; unmatched junction nucleotides: 4.

This rearrangement joins TRBV29-1 to TRBJ1-4; the D gene is possibly TRBD1 (5 bases). CDR3 size: 15 residues. Germline CDR1 is SQVTM and CDR2 is ANQGSEA. V was cut by 1 base and J by 1 base, with 10 bases left in between. The CDR3 DNA reads as TGCAGCGTTGAAGGGACAAGGGAAACTAATGAAAAACTGTTTTTT. Translation gives CSVEGTRETNEKLFF. Filled out from reference TRBV29-1 and TRBJ1-4, the complete variable domain reads SAVISQKPSRDICQRGTSLTIQCQVDSQVTMMFWYRQQPGQSLTLIATANQGSEATYESGFVIDKFPISRPNLTFSTLTVSNMSPEDSSIYLCSVEGTRETNEKLFFGSGTQLSVL.

In DNA, the CDR3 is TGTGCCAGCAGCTTCCGTCAACAGAGCCCCCCCGAGCAGTACTTC. It encodes CASSFRQQSPPEQYF. The J gene is TRBJ2-7, the V gene TRBV5-4; D unresolved. Per germline, CDR1 SGHNT and CDR2 YYREEE (reference sequence). The CDR3 sequence is 15 residues long. Trimming took off 2 bases at V and 6 bases at J, with 18 bases between the two ends.

CDR3 protein: CASSQGAYEQYF. The CDR3 region has the DNA TGTGCCAGCAGTCAGGGGGCGTACGAGCAGTACTTC. The chain uses TRBV9 and TRBJ2-7; 8 bases agree with TRBD1. The germline V gene has CDR1 SGDLS and CDR2 YYNGEE. This CDR3 has 12 amino acids. After removal of 5 bases from V and 4 bases from J, the junction contained 2 bases not matched to a gene. The variable domain in full, completed from reference TRBV9 and TRBJ2-7, reads DSGVTQTPKHLITATGQRVTLRCSPRSGDLSVYWYQQSLDQGLQFLIQYYNGEERAKGNILERFSAQQFPDLHSELNLSSLELGDSALYFCASSQGAYEQYFGPGTRLTVT.

The chain joins TRBV7-9 to TRBJ2-5, with 14 positions matching TRBD2. The V segment lost 6 bases and the J segment 4 bases; nucleotides outside the gene matches: 7. In germline, CDR1 is SEHNR, CDR2 FQNEAQ (reference sequence). The CDR3 covers 16 residues. CDR3 nucleotide sequence: TGTGCCAGCAGAGGAGGGACTAGCGGGAGAACAGAGACCCAGTACTTC. This translates into CASRGGTSGRTETQYF.